This is a list of T cell receptor beta chains from one sample in a study of T cell changes during pregnancy in multiple sclerosis. Data came from immunoSEQ multiplex PCR; TCRdb stores just in-frame clones and leaves some out. The repertoire holds about 68,000 clones, with just over 90% as singletons. The sequencing used peripheral blood, collected in the third trimester of pregnancy. All receptors derive from a female donor with multiple sclerosis, enrolled in a pregnancy study. Each CDR3 is given with its conserved first and last residue.

V gene: TRBV19; J gene: TRBJ1-2; CDR3 protein: CATLARGNYGYTF
V gene: TRBV19; J gene: TRBJ2-6; CDR3 protein: CASSTWTGGTPSGANVLTF
V gene: TRBV5-1; J gene: TRBJ2-7; CDR3 protein: CASSPRQGTPYEQYF
V gene: TRBV7-6; J gene: TRBJ2-3; CDR3 protein: CASSSTSGGYTDTQYF
V gene: TRBV5-6; J gene: TRBJ1-5; CDR3 protein: CASSLIGVGQPQHF
V gene: TRBV4-2; J gene: TRBJ2-7; CDR3 protein: CASSQGVRDRAYEQYF
V gene: TRBV5-1; J gene: TRBJ1-2; CDR3 protein: CASSPLAQATGYTF
V gene: TRBV6-1; J gene: TRBJ2-5; CDR3 protein: CATLLLAELQETQYF
V gene: TRBV11-2; J gene: TRBJ1-1; CDR3 protein: CASSLIHRVREAFF
V gene: TRBV6-5; J gene: TRBJ1-3; CDR3 protein: CASSSGFSGNTIYF
V gene: TRBV7-2; J gene: TRBJ1-2; CDR3 protein: CASSSSRQGSYGYIF
V gene: TRBV18; J gene: TRBJ2-3; CDR3 protein: CASSTPLPTQYF
V gene: TRBV12-5; J gene: TRBJ1-1; CDR3 protein: CASGLVRTGNTEAFF
V gene: TRBV4-1; J gene: TRBJ2-1; CDR3 protein: CASSQDLGSGSYNEQFF
V gene: TRBV27; J gene: TRBJ1-1; CDR3 protein: CASSPLGRGTEAFF
V gene: TRBV2; J gene: TRBJ2-5; CDR3 protein: CASSEGLAEETQYF
V gene: TRBV23-1; J gene: TRBJ1-1; CDR3 protein: CASSQDRGPNTEAFF
V gene: TRBV5-8; J gene: TRBJ2-5; CDR3 protein: CASSLAPGQKQETQYF
V gene: TRBV6-5; J gene: TRBJ1-4; CDR3 protein: CASSPTANEKLFF
V gene: TRBV7-2; J gene: TRBJ2-3; CDR3 protein: CASSFRGKSDTQYF
V gene: TRBV6-4; J gene: TRBJ2-2; CDR3 protein: CASSMIEGTGELFF
V gene: TRBV5-1; J gene: TRBJ1-1; CDR3 protein: CASSFQGDTEAFF
V gene: TRBV5-1; J gene: TRBJ2-7; CDR3 protein: CASSFSPSDYEQYF
V gene: TRBV7-9; J gene: TRBJ1-1; CDR3 protein: CASSADLYTEAFF
V gene: TRBV5-1; J gene: TRBJ2-2; CDR3 protein: CASSLAPIGGIRTGELFF
V gene: TRBV5-4; J gene: TRBJ2-7; CDR3 protein: CASSGGATGGSYEQYF
V gene: TRBV5-4; J gene: TRBJ2-3; CDR3 protein: CASSHPGLASTDTQYF
V gene: TRBV2; J gene: TRBJ1-2; CDR3 protein: CASSSQGADYGYTF
V gene: TRBV7-3; J gene: TRBJ2-2; CDR3 protein: CASTTLGASSTGELFF
V gene: TRBV18; J gene: TRBJ2-7; CDR3 protein: CASSPQVASGPSEQYF
V gene: TRBV28; J gene: TRBJ1-5; CDR3 protein: CASSHPPGSDNQPQHF
V gene: TRBV7-9; J gene: TRBJ1-3; CDR3 protein: CASSLPSSGNTIYF
V gene: TRBV4-3; J gene: TRBJ1-1; CDR3 protein: CASSQDYGGQGEAFF
V gene: TRBV7-3; J gene: TRBJ2-2; CDR3 protein: CASSPPDSPTGELFF
V gene: TRBV7-6; J gene: TRBJ2-2; CDR3 protein: CASSLSDSNTGELFF
V gene: TRBV27; J gene: TRBJ1-1; CDR3 protein: CASSGTGTVNTEAFF
V gene: TRBV2; J gene: TRBJ1-1; CDR3 protein: CASRTRGMNTEAFF
V gene: TRBV7-2; J gene: TRBJ2-3; CDR3 protein: CASSLLPGGTDTQYF
V gene: TRBV2; J gene: TRBJ1-2; CDR3 protein: CASRDLTGALNGYTF
V gene: TRBV9; J gene: TRBJ1-5; CDR3 protein: CASSIGTGGYQPQHF
V gene: TRBV7-2; J gene: TRBJ2-7; CDR3 protein: CASSSPSRNEQYF
V gene: TRBV27; J gene: TRBJ1-1; CDR3 protein: CASSLSRGGTREAFF
V gene: TRBV11-2; J gene: TRBJ2-3; CDR3 protein: CASSLGGVWGNTDTQYF
V gene: TRBV4-1; J gene: TRBJ1-1; CDR3 protein: CASSNTGTPILGSNTEAFF
V gene: TRBV11-2; J gene: TRBJ1-2; CDR3 protein: CASSLRGNYGYTF
V gene: TRBV4-1; J gene: TRBJ2-1; CDR3 protein: CASSQDAGGNEQFF
V gene: TRBV6-5; J gene: TRBJ2-7; CDR3 protein: CASRQGAPYEQYF
V gene: TRBV5-1; J gene: TRBJ2-7; CDR3 protein: CASSLGLAGINEQYF
V gene: TRBV2; J gene: TRBJ1-5; CDR3 protein: CASSLGQGAIQPQHF
V gene: TRBV27; J gene: TRBJ1-5; CDR3 protein: CASRLAGQAYNQPQHF
V gene: TRBV7-9; J gene: TRBJ2-1; CDR3 protein: CASQIAGYNEQFF
V gene: TRBV7-9; J gene: TRBJ1-4; CDR3 protein: CAIPDRALEKLFF
V gene: TRBV19; J gene: TRBJ1-1; CDR3 protein: CATDKGDRRGEAFF
V gene: TRBV6-4; J gene: TRBJ1-1; CDR3 protein: CASSQETGGTEAFF
V gene: TRBV5-1; J gene: TRBJ2-1; CDR3 protein: CASSRQGVTYNEQFF
V gene: TRBV5-4; J gene: TRBJ1-1; CDR3 protein: CASSWGGDTEAFF
V gene: TRBV5-4; J gene: TRBJ2-2; CDR3 protein: CASTIQAGANTGELFF